The present TCR beta chain was sequenced within a study of molecular identifiers for immune sequencing clone quantification. Overall study results and limits: Clones that exceeded 20 RNA copies held over 98% of effector molecules, yet under 1% in naive cells. Investigators reportedly could detect spiked Jurkat TCR RNA from one cell among some 940,000 naive cells.

MiXCR was run by TCRdb on the PCR reads, yielding one entry per CDR3 protein. The sample shows 350,000 or so distinct CDR3 sequences, about 21% of them seen only once. This clonotype was detected a few times. The antigen remains unidentified. The sequencing sample was made of naive CD8+ T cells from blood, with Jurkat cell RNA spiked in. The subset is: FACS-sorted CD8+CD4-CCR7+CD45RA+ naive T cells. The source is a human donor in good health. Some libraries in this study had Jurkat cell RNA spiked in.

The CDR3 reads CASSQSRSVSYEQYF. The CDR3, as DNA: TGTGCCAGCAGCCAATCCCGGAGTGTGTCCTACGAGCAGTACTTC. This chain links TRBV4-2 with TRBJ2-7, with unresolved D. V lost 2 bases and J 1 base, leaving 12 bases between the germline ends. The CDR3 has 15 amino acids. The germline V gene has CDR1 LGHNA and CDR2 YNFKEQ.